These T cell receptor beta chains were read from a single sample in a study of identifying expanded T cells in peripheral blood. The table came from immunoSEQ multiplex PCR; TCRdb's copy has only in-frame clones and leaves some out. The sample holds under 150,000 clones; approximately 86% are singletons and the top ten take roughly 7.9%. Sequencing was performed on blood. These receptors all come from a person aged 18 to 70 in good health. The CDR3 runs from the conserved cysteine through the conserved F or W. D genes are given only for firm matches.

>TRBV7-8|TRBJ2-6|.
CASSRTGSGANVLTF
>TRBV27|TRBJ1-5|.
CASRSGNQPQHF
>TRBV5-1|TRBJ2-5|TRBD1
CASSLARGPETQYF
>TRBV21-1|TRBJ1-5|.
CASSKDSQGDQPQHF
>TRBV19|TRBJ2-7|.
CASSISESRYYEQYF
>TRBV7-9|TRBJ2-1|.
CASSLGGSDEQFF
>TRBV14|TRBJ1-2|.
CASSQGPRNYAYGYTF
>TRBV2|TRBJ2-5|.
CASRELAETQYF
>TRBV7-2|TRBJ2-5|.
CASSLGSKETQYF
>TRBV5-6|TRBJ1-2|.
CASSFGSRWEGYTF
>TRBV30|TRBJ2-5|.
CAWSVFSGGETQYF
>TRBV9|TRBJ1-6|.
CASSDRGGEGSPLHF
>TRBV15|TRBJ2-2|.
CATSITGTDTGELFF
>TRBV7-3|TRBJ2-1|.
CASSDRGINEQFF
>TRBV7-3|TRBJ2-1|.
CASSFGNEQFF
>TRBV10-1|TRBJ2-7|.
CASSASLQGGQQYF
>TRBV19|TRBJ2-7|TRBD2
CASSRNLAGWSSYEQYF
>TRBV19|TRBJ2-2|.
CASSNPDLRERGGELFF
>TRBV6-1|TRBJ2-2|.
CASSSPPGELFF
>TRBV11-3|TRBJ2-2|.
CASSYPSTGELFF
>TRBV5-1|TRBJ2-5|TRBD2
CASRPTSGQETQYF
>TRBV27|TRBJ1-2|.
CASSFSAPRNYGYTF
>TRBV4-1|TRBJ1-1|.
CASSSARSTEAFF
>TRBV7-2|TRBJ1-2|.
CASSLVGGTLNYGYTF
>TRBV5-4|TRBJ1-2|.
CASSFTGDGYTF
>TRBV5-1|TRBJ1-6|.
CASRKSDSNSPLHF
>TRBV9|TRBJ1-6|TRBD1
CAPRDRGIFNSPLHF
>TRBV28|TRBJ2-7|TRBD1
CASRPLGTGTYEQYF
>TRBV28|TRBJ1-1|TRBD1
CASSPRDREVAFF
>TRBV19|TRBJ1-5|.
CASSMGPGSNQPQHF
>TRBV14|TRBJ1-2|.
CASSQVRSNYGYTF
>TRBV6-6|TRBJ1-5|TRBD1
CASSRTGGLDQPQHF
>TRBV30|TRBJ1-6|TRBD1
CAWSVVWTGESNSPLHF
>TRBV7-2|TRBJ1-2|.
CASSRQIYGYTF
>TRBV7-6|TRBJ2-3|.
CASSRGASTSTDTQYF
>TRBV7-3|TRBJ2-1|TRBD1
CASSLETGGHNEQFF
>TRBV20-1|TRBJ2-3|.
CRRGDTQYF
>TRBV2|TRBJ1-3|.
CASSGQLGAADTIYF
>TRBV11-2|TRBJ2-1|.
CASSLSGSGSYNEQFF
>TRBV5-1|TRBJ2-3|TRBD1
CASSLVRGTDTQYF
>TRBV9|TRBJ1-4|.
CASSQQTGGEKLFF
>TRBV7-3|TRBJ2-7|TRBD1
CASSSQTGGREQYF
>TRBV4-1|TRBJ1-5|.
CASLDQPQHF
>TRBV7-2|TRBJ2-5|TRBD2
CASSLARGLAGQETQYF
>TRBV5-4|TRBJ2-3|.
CASSPWTSDTQYF
>TRBV5-1|TRBJ2-7|.
CASSLASSLSYEQYF
>TRBV7-3|TRBJ2-2|.
CASNQGGDGELFF
>TRBV11-2|TRBJ1-1|TRBD1
CASRRGQTVDTEAFF
>TRBV18|TRBJ1-5|.
CASSTVGSGNQPQHF
>TRBV5-1|TRBJ1-1|TRBD1
CASSPGQGAHTEAFF